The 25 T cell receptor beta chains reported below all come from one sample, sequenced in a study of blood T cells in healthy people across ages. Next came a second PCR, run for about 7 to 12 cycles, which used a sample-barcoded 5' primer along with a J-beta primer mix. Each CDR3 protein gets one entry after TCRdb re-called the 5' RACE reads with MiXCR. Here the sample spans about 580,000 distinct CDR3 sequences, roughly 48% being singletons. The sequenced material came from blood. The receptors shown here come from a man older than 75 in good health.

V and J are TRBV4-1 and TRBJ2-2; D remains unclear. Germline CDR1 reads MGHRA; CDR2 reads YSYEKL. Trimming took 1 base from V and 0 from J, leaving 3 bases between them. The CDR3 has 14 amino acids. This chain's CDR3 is CASSQGPNTGELFF. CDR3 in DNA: TGCGCCAGCAGCCAAGGCCCGAACACCGGGGAGCTGTTTTTT.

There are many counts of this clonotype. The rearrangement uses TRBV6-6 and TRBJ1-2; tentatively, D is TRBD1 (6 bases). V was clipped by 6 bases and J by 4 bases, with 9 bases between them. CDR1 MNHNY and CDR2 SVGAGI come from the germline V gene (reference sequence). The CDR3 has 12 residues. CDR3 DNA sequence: TGTGCCAGCAGCCGGACAGTCTATGGCTACACCTTC. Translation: CASSRTVYGYTF.

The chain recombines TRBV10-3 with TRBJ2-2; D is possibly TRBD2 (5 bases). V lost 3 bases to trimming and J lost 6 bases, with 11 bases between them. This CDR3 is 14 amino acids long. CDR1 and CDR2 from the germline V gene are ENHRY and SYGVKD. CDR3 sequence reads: CAISDGGSAGELFF. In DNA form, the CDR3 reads TGTGCCATCAGTGATGGAGGATCGGCCGGGGAGCTGTTTTTT.

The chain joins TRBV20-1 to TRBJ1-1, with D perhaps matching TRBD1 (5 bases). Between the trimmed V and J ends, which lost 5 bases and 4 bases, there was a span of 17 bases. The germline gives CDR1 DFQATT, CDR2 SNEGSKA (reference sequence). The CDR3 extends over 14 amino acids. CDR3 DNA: TGCAGTGCTTCCGCGGGACCCCGAGGCACTGAAGCTTTCTTT. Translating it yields CSASAGPRGTEAFF.

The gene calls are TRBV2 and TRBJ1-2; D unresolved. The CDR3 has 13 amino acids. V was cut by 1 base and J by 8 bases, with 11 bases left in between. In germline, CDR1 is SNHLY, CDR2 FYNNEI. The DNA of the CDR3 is TGTGCCAGCAGTGAAGTATCGGTGGGGGGCTACACCTTC. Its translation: CASSEVSVGGYTF.

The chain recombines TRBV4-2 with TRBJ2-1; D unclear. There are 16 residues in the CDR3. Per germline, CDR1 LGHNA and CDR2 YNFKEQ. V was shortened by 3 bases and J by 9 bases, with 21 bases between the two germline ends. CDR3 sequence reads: CASSQATKSVTGEQFF. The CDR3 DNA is TGTGCCAGCAGCCAGGCTACTAAATCCGTAACGGGTGAGCAGTTCTTC.

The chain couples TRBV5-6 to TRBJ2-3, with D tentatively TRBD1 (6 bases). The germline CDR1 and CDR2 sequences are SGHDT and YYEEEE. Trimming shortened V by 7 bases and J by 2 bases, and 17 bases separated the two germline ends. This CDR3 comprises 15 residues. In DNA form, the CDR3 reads TGTGCCAGCGGAACTAGGGGGTTCTTCACAGATACGCAGTATTTT. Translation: CASGTRGFFTDTQYF.

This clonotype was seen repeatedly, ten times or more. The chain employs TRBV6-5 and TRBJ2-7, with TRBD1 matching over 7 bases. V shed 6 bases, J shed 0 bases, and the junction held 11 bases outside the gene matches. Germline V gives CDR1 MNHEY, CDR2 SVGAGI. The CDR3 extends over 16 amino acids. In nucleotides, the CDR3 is TGTGCCAGCAGGTCCTATTGGGGACAGAACTCCTACGAGCAGTACTTC. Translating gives CASRSYWGQNSYEQYF.

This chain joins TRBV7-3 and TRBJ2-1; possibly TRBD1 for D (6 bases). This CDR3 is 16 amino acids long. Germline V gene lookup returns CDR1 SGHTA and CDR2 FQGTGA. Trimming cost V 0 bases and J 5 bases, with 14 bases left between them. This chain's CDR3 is CASSLTARGSDNEQFF. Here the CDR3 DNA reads TGTGCCAGCAGCTTAACTGCGAGGGGGTCGGACAATGAGCAGTTCTTC.

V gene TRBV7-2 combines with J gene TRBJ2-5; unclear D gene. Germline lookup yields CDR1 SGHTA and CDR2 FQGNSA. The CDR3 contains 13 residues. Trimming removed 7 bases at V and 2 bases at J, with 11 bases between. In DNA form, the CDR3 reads TGTGCCAGCAAGTCGGGCTCACAAGAGACCCAGTACTTC. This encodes CASKSGSQETQYF.

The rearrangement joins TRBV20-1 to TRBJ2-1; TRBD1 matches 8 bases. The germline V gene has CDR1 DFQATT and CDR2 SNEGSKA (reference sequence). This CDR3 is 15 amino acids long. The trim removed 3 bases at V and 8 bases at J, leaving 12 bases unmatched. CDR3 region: CSASGPGRQGYEQFF. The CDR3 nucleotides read TGCAGTGCTAGTGGACCCGGCCGACAGGGGTATGAGCAGTTCTTC.

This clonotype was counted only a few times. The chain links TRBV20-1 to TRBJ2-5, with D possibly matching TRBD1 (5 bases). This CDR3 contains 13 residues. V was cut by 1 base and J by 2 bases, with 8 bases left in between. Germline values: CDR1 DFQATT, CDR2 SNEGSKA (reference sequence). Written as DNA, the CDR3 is TGCAGTGCTAGAGTCCCAGGGCAAGAGACCCAGTACTTC. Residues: CSARVPGQETQYF.

CDR3 protein: CASSLGLQLTYEQYF. The CDR3 coding sequence is TGCGCCAGCAGCTTAGGACTCCAACTAACCTACGAGCAGTACTTC. This chain links TRBV5-1 with TRBJ2-7, with a possible D match to TRBD2 (5 bases). The CDR3 totals 15 residues. The germline V gene has CDR1 SGHRS and CDR2 YFSETQ. V gave up 2 bases and J gave up 2 bases, with 14 bases separating them.

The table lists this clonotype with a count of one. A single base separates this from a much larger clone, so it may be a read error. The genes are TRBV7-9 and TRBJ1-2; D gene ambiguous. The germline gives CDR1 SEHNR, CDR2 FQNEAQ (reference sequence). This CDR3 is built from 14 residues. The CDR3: CALHTEQTPYGYTF. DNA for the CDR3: TGTGCTCTGCATACCGAACAGACCCCCTATGGCTACACCTTC.

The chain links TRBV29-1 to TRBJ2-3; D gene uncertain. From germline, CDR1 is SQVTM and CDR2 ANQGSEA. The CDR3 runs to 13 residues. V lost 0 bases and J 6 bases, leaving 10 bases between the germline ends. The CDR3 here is CSVEDISPDTQYF. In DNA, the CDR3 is TGCAGCGTTGAAGATATTAGTCCGGATACGCAGTATTTT.

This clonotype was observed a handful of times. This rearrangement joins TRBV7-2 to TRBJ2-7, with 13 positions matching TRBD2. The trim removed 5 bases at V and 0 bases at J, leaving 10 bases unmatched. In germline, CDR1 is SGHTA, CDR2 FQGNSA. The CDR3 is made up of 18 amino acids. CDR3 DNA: TGTGCCAGCAGCCCGCGGTCCGGGACTAGCGGGACCTCCTACGAGCAGTACTTC. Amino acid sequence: CASSPRSGTSGTSYEQYF.

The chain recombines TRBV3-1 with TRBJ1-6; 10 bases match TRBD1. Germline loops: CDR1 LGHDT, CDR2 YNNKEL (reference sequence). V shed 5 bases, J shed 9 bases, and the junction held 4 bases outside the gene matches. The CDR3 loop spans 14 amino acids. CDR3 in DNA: TGTGCCAGCAGCTCCCGGACAGGGGGTTCACCCCTCCACTTT. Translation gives CASSSRTGGSPLHF.

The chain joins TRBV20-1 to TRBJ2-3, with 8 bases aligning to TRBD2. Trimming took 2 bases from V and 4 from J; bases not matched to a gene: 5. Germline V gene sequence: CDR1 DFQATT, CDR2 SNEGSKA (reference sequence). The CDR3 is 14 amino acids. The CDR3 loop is CSARLGLAADTQYF. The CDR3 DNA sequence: TGCAGTGCTAGACTAGGACTAGCTGCAGATACGCAGTATTTT.

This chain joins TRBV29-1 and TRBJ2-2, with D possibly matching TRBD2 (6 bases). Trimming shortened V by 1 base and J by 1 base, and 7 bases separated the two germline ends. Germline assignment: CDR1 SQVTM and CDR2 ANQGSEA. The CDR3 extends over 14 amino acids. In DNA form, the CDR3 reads TGCAGCGTTGAAGTGGGGGGGAACACCGGGGAGCTGTTTTTT. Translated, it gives CSVEVGGNTGELFF.

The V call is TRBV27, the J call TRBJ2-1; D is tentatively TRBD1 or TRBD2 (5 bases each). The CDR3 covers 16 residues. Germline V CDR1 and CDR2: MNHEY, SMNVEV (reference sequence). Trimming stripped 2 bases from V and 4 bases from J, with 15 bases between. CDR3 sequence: CASSLRGQGLYNEQFF. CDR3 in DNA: TGTGCCAGCAGTTTACGAGGGCAGGGATTATACAATGAGCAGTTCTTC.

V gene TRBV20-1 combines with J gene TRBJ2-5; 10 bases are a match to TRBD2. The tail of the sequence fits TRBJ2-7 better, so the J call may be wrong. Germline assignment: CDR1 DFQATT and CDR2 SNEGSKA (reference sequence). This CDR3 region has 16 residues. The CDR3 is CSARDLSGRFSHEQYF. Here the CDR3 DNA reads TGCAGTGCTAGAGATCTTAGCGGGAGGTTTAGTCACGAGCAGTACTTC.

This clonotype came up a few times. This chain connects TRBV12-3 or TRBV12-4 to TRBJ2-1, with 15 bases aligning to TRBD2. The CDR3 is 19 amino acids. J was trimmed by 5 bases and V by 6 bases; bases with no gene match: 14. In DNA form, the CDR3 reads TGTGCCAGCAGAAGACCGGGACTAGCGGGGGGCTGGGGAAACAATGAGCAGTTCTTC. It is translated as CASRRPGLAGGWGNNEQFF.

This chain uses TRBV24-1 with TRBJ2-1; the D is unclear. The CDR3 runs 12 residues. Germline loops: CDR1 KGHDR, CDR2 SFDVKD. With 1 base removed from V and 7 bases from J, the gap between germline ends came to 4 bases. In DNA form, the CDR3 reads TGTGCCACCAGTGATTTTGAGAATGAGCAGTTCTTC. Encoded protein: CATSDFENEQFF.

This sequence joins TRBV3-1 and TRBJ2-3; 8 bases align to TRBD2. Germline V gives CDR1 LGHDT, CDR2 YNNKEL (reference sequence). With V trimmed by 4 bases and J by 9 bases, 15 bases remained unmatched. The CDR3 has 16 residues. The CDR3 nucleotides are TGTGCCAGCAGCCCCCACGGGGCGGGAGGATCGTTGACGCAGTATTTT. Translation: CASSPHGAGGSLTQYF.

CDR3: CASSAGWDRGVDTQYF. CDR3 DNA: TGTGCCAGCAGCGCCGGCTGGGACAGGGGAGTAGATACGCAGTATTTT. V is TRBV9 and J is TRBJ2-3; 10 bases fit TRBD1. Germline-derived CDR1 and CDR2 are SGDLS and YYNGEE. Losses at the gene ends were 3 bases for V and 5 bases for J; bases not matched to a gene: 9. The CDR3 consists of 16 residues.